This TCR beta chain was sequenced for a study of breast tumors, draining lymph nodes, adjacent tissues. TCRdb used MiXCR to reprocess the multiplex PCR reads, holding one entry per CDR3 protein. The sample records roughly 110,000 distinct CDR3 sequences, about 30% being singletons. The lymph nodes were axillary draining lymph nodes from breast cancer patients. Study-wide results and caveats: Compared with lymph nodes, tumors were less diverse; compared with nontumor tissue, more.

As regards this clonotype: What it binds is unknown. No conserved phenylalanine or tryptophan is present at the end of the CDR3, so a read error is the likely explanation. The limits of the CDR3 on the DNA are not certain, so only TCRdb's listed CDR3 is given.

The germline V gene encodes CDR1 SGHTA and CDR2 FQGNSA. The CDR3 is 13 amino acids in total, end residues counted. The chain uses TRBV7-2 and TRBJ2-5; the table assigns TRBD1, which was not confirmed against the DNA. The specimen sequenced was axillary lymph node tissue. The clonotype originates from a female donor with breast cancer. Some clones in this sample may be carry-over from other donors' samples. The CDR3 here is CASSLDWGTAFGS.